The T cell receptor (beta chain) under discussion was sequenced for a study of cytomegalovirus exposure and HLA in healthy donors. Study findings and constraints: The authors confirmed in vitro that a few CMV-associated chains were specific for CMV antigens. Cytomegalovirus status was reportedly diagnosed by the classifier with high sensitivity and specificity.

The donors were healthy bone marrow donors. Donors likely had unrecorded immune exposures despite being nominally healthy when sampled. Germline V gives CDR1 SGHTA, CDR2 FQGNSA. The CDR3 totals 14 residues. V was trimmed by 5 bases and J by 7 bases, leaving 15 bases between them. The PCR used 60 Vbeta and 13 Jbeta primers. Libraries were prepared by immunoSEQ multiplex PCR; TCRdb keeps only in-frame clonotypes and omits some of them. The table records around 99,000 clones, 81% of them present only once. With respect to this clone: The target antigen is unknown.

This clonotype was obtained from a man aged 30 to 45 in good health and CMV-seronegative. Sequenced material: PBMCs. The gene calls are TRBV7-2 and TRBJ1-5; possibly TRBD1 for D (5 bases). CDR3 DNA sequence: TGTGCCAGCAGCCGAGCGGGGAAGGGGCAGCCCCAGCATTTT. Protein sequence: CASSRAGKGQPQHF.